This TCR beta chain was profiled in a study of shared clonotypes between healthy human individuals. The data were produced by immunoSEQ multiplex PCR, yet TCRdb's version contains in-frame clones alone and is incomplete. The table lists 2.3 million or so clones, 80% to 95% of them singletons, with about 0.37% in the top ten. CDR1 is SGHRS and CDR2 is YFSETQ in the germline V gene. This CDR3 contains 16 residues. V dropped 4 bases and J dropped 2; count of bases not matched to a gene: 11. Findings and caveats of the study: Compared with clonotypes that all four donors shared, non-shared clonotypes had lower generation probabilities.

Comments on this clone: Antigen unknown.

The sequencing sample was made of naive CD4+ T cells from PBMCs. Stated subset: CD45RA+ positively selected. This sequence joins TRBV5-1 and TRBJ2-7; 8 bases are shared with TRBD1. The TCR was taken from a man between 18 and 35 years old in good health. Some clones in this sample may be carry-over from other donors' samples. CDR3 loop: CASSLDPGQVTYEQYF. The CDR3 DNA reads TGCGCCAGCAGCCTCGACCCGGGACAGGTAACCTACGAGCAGTACTTC.